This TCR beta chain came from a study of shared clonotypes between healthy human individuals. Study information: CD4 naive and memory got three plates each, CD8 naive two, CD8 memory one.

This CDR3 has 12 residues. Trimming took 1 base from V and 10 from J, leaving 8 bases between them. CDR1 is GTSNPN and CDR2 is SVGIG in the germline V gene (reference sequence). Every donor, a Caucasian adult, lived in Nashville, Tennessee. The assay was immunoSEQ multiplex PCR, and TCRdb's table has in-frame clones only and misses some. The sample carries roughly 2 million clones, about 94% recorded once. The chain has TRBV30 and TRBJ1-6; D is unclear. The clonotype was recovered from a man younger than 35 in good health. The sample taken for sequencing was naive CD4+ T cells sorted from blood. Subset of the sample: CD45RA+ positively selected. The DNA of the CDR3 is TGTGCCTGGAGTGGACCCCCATCACCCCTCCACTTT. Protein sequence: CAWSGPPSPLHF.